What follows are 20 T cell receptor beta chains derived from one specimen sequenced in a study of vaccination and CD4 T cells after COVID-19. Cultured CD4+ T-cell DNA underwent Oncomine TCR Beta short-read sequencing. TCRdb fed the PCR reads into MiXCR, producing one record per CDR3 protein. Of about 4,000 distinct CDR3 sequences listed, around 41% are singletons. Treatment described: roughly 11-day PBMC culture with coronavirus spike peptide pools or control peptides (ViraFEST assay). No cognate antigen is known for these TCRs. The sample consisted of CD4+ T cells from blood, cultured in vitro. Source of these receptors: a human donor who had recovered from COVID-19.

This clonotype was picked up a small number of times. CDR3 nucleotide sequence: TGTGCCAGCAGCTTTGGTGGGGCTGGTGGCTACACCTTC. This gives the protein CASSFGGAGGYTF. This chain links TRBV5-4 with TRBJ1-2, with D tentatively TRBD1 (5 bases). This CDR3 has 13 amino acids. V gave up 2 bases and J gave up 7 bases, with 12 bases separating them. Germline V lookup: CDR1 SGHNT, CDR2 YYREEE (reference sequence).

This clonotype appeared a few times. V usage is TRBV6-5 and J usage is TRBJ1-6; maybe TRBD1 (6 bases). Trimming cost V 2 bases and J 2 bases, with 7 bases left between them. The CDR3 sequence is 15 residues long. CDR1 is MNHEY and CDR2 is SVGAGI in the germline V gene. In nucleotides, the CDR3 is TGTGCCAGCAGTTACGGGACACCCTATAATTCACCCCTCCACTTT. Residues: CASSYGTPYNSPLHF.

This clonotype was detected only a few times. This chain joins TRBV7-3 and TRBJ2-3, with 7 nucleotides matching TRBD2. With V trimmed by 5 bases and J by 0 bases, 8 bases remained unmatched. Germline assignment: CDR1 SGHTA and CDR2 FQGTGA. CDR3 length equals 16 residues. The CDR3 sequence: CASSPGPSGSTDTQYF. Here the CDR3 DNA reads TGTGCCAGCAGCCCAGGGCCTAGCGGTAGCACAGATACGCAGTATTTT.

This chain uses TRBV7-9 with TRBJ2-7; TRBD2 is a possible D gene (6 bases). The CDR3 runs to 14 residues. V lost 1 base to trimming and J lost 2 bases, with 9 bases between them. CDR1 is SEHNR and CDR2 is FQNEAQ in the germline V gene (reference sequence). Here the CDR3 reads CASSLEVAAYEQYF. The CDR3 DNA reads TGTGCCAGCAGCTTAGAGGTAGCGGCCTACGAGCAGTACTTC.

The chain has TRBV6-5 and TRBJ2-7, with unresolved D. CDR1 is MNHEY and CDR2 is SVGAGI in the germline V gene. The V end was cut by 0 bases, the J end by 1 base, with 10 bases between. This CDR3 is built from 15 residues. CDR3 residues: CASSYSVLGSYEQYF. CDR3 sequence (DNA): TGTGCCAGCAGTTACTCGGTGCTCGGGTCCTACGAGCAGTACTTC.

The V call is TRBV29-1, the J call TRBJ2-7, with unresolved D. V was cut by 5 bases and J by 6 bases, with 17 bases left in between. The CDR3 spans 13 residues. CDR1 is SQVTM, CDR2 ANQGSEA, per germline. DNA of the CDR3: TGCAGCGTTCGGGCTCCGGATAGTTTCGAGCAGTACTTC. It codes for CSVRAPDSFEQYF.

V and J are TRBV19 and TRBJ1-1, with D tentatively TRBD1 (6 bases). The CDR3 is 14 residues long. V was pared by 6 bases and J by 5 bases, with 16 bases between. Germline lookup yields CDR1 LNHDA and CDR2 SQIVND (reference sequence). The CDR3 sequence: CASRRSQGMTEAFF. The CDR3 region has the DNA TGTGCCAGTAGGCGATCACAGGGCATGACTGAAGCTTTCTTT. Based on the CDR3 plus reference TRBV19 and TRBJ1-1, the full variable domain is DGGITQSPKYLFRKEGQNVTLSCEQNLNHDAMYWYRQDPGQGLRLIYYSQIVNDFQKGDIAEGYSVSREKKESFPLTVTSAQKNPTAFYLCASRRSQGMTEAFFGQGTRLTVV.

This clonotype occurred a few times. This chain links TRBV7-2 with TRBJ2-7; no clear D gene. This CDR3 has 13 amino acids. The V gene's germline CDR1 is SGHTA and CDR2 FQGNSA. V lost 5 bases and J 2 bases, leaving 10 bases between the germline ends. CDR3 region: CASSLHSTYEQYF. CDR3 DNA: TGTGCCAGCAGCCTGCACAGCACCTACGAGCAGTACTTC.

Within the sample, this clonotype is medium-sized. This sequence joins TRBV7-2 and TRBJ2-7; weak D call: TRBD2 (5 bases). V was trimmed by 0 bases and J by 4 bases, leaving 13 bases between them. The CDR3 loop spans 15 amino acids. The germline V gene has CDR1 SGHTA and CDR2 FQGNSA. The CDR3 region has the DNA TGTGCCAGCAGCTTAGCCGCCACTAGGGATTACGAGCAGTACTTC. This translates into CASSLAATRDYEQYF.

The genes are TRBV11-1 and TRBJ1-2, with a possible D match to TRBD1 (6 bases). Looked up from germline, CDR1 is SGHAT and CDR2 is FQDESV (reference sequence). V was clipped by 5 bases and J by 0 bases, with 13 bases between them. The CDR3 runs to 15 residues. CDR3 sequence (DNA): TGTGCCAGCAGCATAAACAGGGAACCTAACTATGGCTACACCTTC. Protein: CASSINREPNYGYTF.

This clonotype was seen more than once but under ten times. V gene TRBV7-9 combines with J gene TRBJ1-3, with 7 bases identical to TRBD1. CDR3 length equals 17 residues. Per germline, CDR1 SEHNR and CDR2 FQNEAQ (reference sequence). V lost 4 bases, J lost 3 bases, and 12 bases stayed unmatched. CDR3 DNA sequence: TGTGCCAGCAGCTCCTCTGGGGGAGGGGGCCTTGGAAACACCATATATTTT. It codes for CASSSSGGGGLGNTIYF. Full variable domain (rest looked up from reference TRBV7-9 and TRBJ1-3): DTGVSQNPRHKITKRGQNVTFRCDPISEHNRLYWYRQTLGQGPEFLTYFQNEAQLEKSRLLSDRFSAERPKGSFSTLEIQRTEQGDSAMYLCASSSSGGGGLGNTIYFGEGSWLTVV.

This clonotype was seen only a few times. The gene calls are TRBV5-8 and TRBJ2-3; 13 nucleotides line up with TRBD2. Germline CDR1 SGHTS, CDR2 YDEGEE. V lost 9 bases, J lost 5 bases, and 3 bases stayed unmatched. This CDR3 comprises 13 residues. The CDR3 spells CATRLAGGDTQYF. CDR3 nucleotides: TGTGCCACCAGACTAGCGGGAGGAGATACGCAGTATTTT.

This chain uses TRBV20-1 with TRBJ2-1; 9 nucleotides line up with TRBD2. V lost 1 base to trimming and J lost 8 bases; unmatched junction nucleotides: 15. This CDR3 contains 17 residues. Germline V gene data show CDR1 as DFQATT and CDR2 as SNEGSKA (reference sequence). This CDR3 reads CSARGGRGSGSGDEQFF. The CDR3 DNA sequence: TGCAGTGCTAGAGGAGGTCGCGGTAGCGGGAGTGGGGATGAGCAGTTCTTC.

The table lists this clonotype with a few counts. The chain is built from TRBV28 and TRBJ2-6, with TRBD2 identical over 12 bases. Germline V CDR1 and CDR2: MDHEN, SYDVKM. V was clipped by 5 bases and J by 0 bases; unmatched bases: 11. This CDR3 has 20 amino acids. CDR3 amino acids: CASSLQLAGGLLSGANVLTF. The CDR3 bases are TGTGCCAGCAGTCTGCAACTAGCGGGAGGTCTCCTCTCTGGGGCCAACGTCCTGACTTTC.

This clonotype has a handful of counts. CDR3 sequence reads: CASSLSPNTGELFF. The CDR3 coding sequence is TGTGCCAGCAGCTTAAGCCCGAACACCGGGGAGCTGTTTTTT. V usage is TRBV7-3 and J usage is TRBJ2-2; D call uncertain. V dropped 1 base and J dropped 0 bases, with 3 bases sitting between them. The germline V gene encodes CDR1 SGHTA and CDR2 FQGTGA. The CDR3 consists of 14 residues.

This clonotype appeared a single time. The V and J genes are TRBV5-1 and TRBJ2-3, with TRBD2 matching 10 bases. V was clipped by 3 bases and J by 2 bases; unmatched bases: 3. The germline gives CDR1 SGHRS, CDR2 YFSETQ. CDR3 length: 15 amino acids. CDR3 residues: CASSWTSGTTDTQYF. As DNA, the CDR3 is TGCGCCAGCAGCTGGACTAGCGGTACCACAGATACGCAGTATTTT.

The chain uses TRBV27 and TRBJ1-1; TRBD1 agrees at 8 bases. The CDR3 is 14 amino acids. The trim removed 6 bases at V and 4 bases at J, leaving 7 bases unmatched. Per the germline V gene, CDR1 is MNHEY and CDR2 is SMNVEV (reference sequence). The CDR3 protein is CASRPGGFGTEAFF. As DNA, the CDR3 is TGTGCCAGCAGGCCAGGGGGCTTCGGCACTGAAGCTTTCTTT.

The DNA for the CDR3 is TGCGCCAGCAGCCGGGACGCCCACCAAGAGACCCAGTACTTC. It specifies CASSRDAHQETQYF. The gene calls are TRBV4-3 and TRBJ2-5; D may be TRBD1 or TRBD2 (5 bases each). CDR1 LGHNA and CDR2 YSLEER come from the germline V gene. Trimming removed 4 bases at V and 0 bases at J, with 9 bases between. This CDR3 comprises 14 residues.

This clonotype has only a few counts. The rearrangement uses TRBV7-8 and TRBJ1-1; possibly TRBD1 for D (5 bases). The CDR3 length is 14 residues. V dropped 1 base and J dropped 7 bases, with 13 bases sitting between them. The germline gives CDR1 SGHVS, CDR2 FQNEAQ. CDR3 sequence reads: CASSLVGQGLEAFF. In DNA form, the CDR3 reads TGTGCCAGCAGCTTAGTTGGCCAGGGACTTGAAGCTTTCTTT.

This clonotype was detected a few times. V usage is TRBV18 and J usage is TRBJ1-2; no clear D gene. This CDR3 contains 14 residues. Germline V lookup: CDR1 KGHSH, CDR2 LQKENI. Between the trimmed V and J ends, which lost 0 bases and 0 bases, there was a span of 5 bases. CDR3 DNA sequence: TGTGCCAGCTCACCACCCTTGACTAACTATGGCTACACCTTC. Translating it yields CASSPPLTNYGYTF.